This T cell receptor (beta chain) was recovered during a study of T cell responses to AZD1222 COVID-19 vaccine. Broader study findings: Most donors were white British and more were female, and clonal diversity was possibly underestimated. Of the AZD1222 recipients, only 5 or 6 were seropositive at baseline. Nearly half of spike-specific TCRs reportedly target variant regions that are unmutated in the B.1.351 and B.1.1.7 variants.

The CDR3 length is 13 residues. Trimming removed 5 bases from V and 6 bases from J, with 14 bases in between. In regard to this clone: The antigen remains unidentified.

TCRdb's copy holds only in-frame clones and misses some; the assay was immunoSEQ multiplex PCR. This sample has some 120,000 clones, with about 89% found just once. The TCR comes from an adult in good health. V and J are TRBV12-3 or TRBV12-4 and TRBJ2-7; no clear D. This specimen was peripheral blood, taken on day 0 of AZD1222 vaccination. This CDR3 reads CASSPPRVGEQYF. The CDR3 DNA follows: TGTGCCAGCAGTCCCCCCCGGGTGGGCGAGCAGTACTTC.